A single sample is the source of the 20 T cell receptor beta chains below, sequenced in a study of CD8+ T cells in alopecia areata listed by TCRdb under 2018. Libraries were constructed by the immunoSEQ multiplex PCR assay. RNA was extracted from all samples and reverse transcribed into cDNA as template for TCR sequencing. The clones in this table, taken by TCRdb from immuneACCESS, are in-frame only. Not every clone is retained; where verified, under half of the shortfall comes from an unresolved V gene, and the cause of the rest is unknown. The sample table records over 15,000 clones; about 63% of these occur just once. The ten largest account for roughly an eighth of the sample. Peripheral blood and lesional scalp punch biopsies were obtained from patients with alopecia areata. The sequenced sample consisted of skin. These receptors originate from a human donor with alopecia areata.

This clone was seen a handful of times. V is TRBV7-9 and J is TRBJ1-1; D possibly corresponds to TRBD1 (6 bases). Germline-derived CDR1 and CDR2 are SEHNR and FQNEAQ (reference sequence). This CDR3 spans 16 amino acids. Trimming removed 1 base from V and 5 bases from J, with 17 bases in between. CDR3 bases: TGTGCCAGCAGCTTAGATCTACCGGGGGCCATGACTGAAGCTTTCTTT. Translated, it gives CASSLDLPGAMTEAFF.

The chain is built from TRBV28 and TRBJ1-4; D is possibly TRBD1 (5 bases). Trimming stripped 6 bases from V and 4 bases from J, with 12 bases between. This CDR3 is built from 14 residues. Germline values: CDR1 MDHEN, CDR2 SYDVKM. The CDR3, as DNA: TGTGCCAGCAGGGCGGGACTCAATAATGAAAAACTGTTTTTT. It codes for CASRAGLNNEKLFF. Drawing the rest from reference TRBV28 and TRBJ1-4, the complete variable domain is DVKVTQSSRYLVKRTGEKVFLECVQDMDHENMFWYRQDPGLGLRLIYFSYDVKMKEKGDIPEGYSVSREKKERFSLILESASTNQTSMYLCASRAGLNNEKLFFGSGTQLSVL.

This clone was detected a few times. V and J are TRBV7-2 and TRBJ1-2, with 7 nucleotides matching TRBD1. The V gene end was trimmed by 5 bases and the J gene end by 4 bases; junction bases not matched to a gene: 4. This CDR3 has 13 residues. Germline V gene sequence: CDR1 SGHTA, CDR2 FQGNSA. DNA of the CDR3: TGTGCCAGCAGCCTCACAGGGGCCTATGGCTACACCTTC. Its protein is CASSLTGAYGYTF.

This clone was seen more than once but under ten times. V gene TRBV4-2 combines with J gene TRBJ2-5, with D possibly TRBD2 on 5 matching bases. V was trimmed by 1 base and J by 2 bases, leaving 14 bases between them. The germline CDR1 and CDR2 sequences are LGHNA and YNFKEQ. The CDR3 has 16 residues. CDR3 coding DNA: TGTGCCAGCAGCCAAGGGTCTAGCCAGGTTCAAGAGACCCAGTACTTC. As protein: CASSQGSSQVQETQYF.

V usage is TRBV7-8 and J usage is TRBJ1-2; D gene ambiguous. CDR1 is SGHVS and CDR2 is FQNEAQ in the germline V gene. V lost 1 base, J lost 14 bases, and 14 bases lay in between. This CDR3 region has 12 residues. The CDR3 bases are TGTGCCAGCAGCTTAGGCGAGGAGGTGGGAACCTTC. Translating gives CASSLGEEVGTF.

The chain carries TRBV5-1 and TRBJ2-7, with 7 bases aligning to TRBD2. Germline trimming cut 4 bases from V and 0 bases from J; bases unmatched to any gene: 4. CDR3 length: 14 residues. CDR1 and CDR2 from the germline V gene are SGHRS and YFSETQ. In nucleotides, the CDR3 is TGCGCCAGCAGCACTAGCGACAGCTCCTACGAGCAGTACTTC. Protein: CASSTSDSSYEQYF.

The chain employs TRBV29-1 and TRBJ2-1; D uncertain. Trimming took 7 bases from V and 5 from J, leaving 6 bases between them. This CDR3 has 10 residues. CDR1 and CDR2 from the germline V gene are SQVTM and ANQGSEA. The CDR3 nucleotides are TGCAGCGGCAGTAACAATGAGCAGTTCTTC. Translating gives CSGSNNEQFF.

CDR3 sequence reads: CASSTGIEQYF. In DNA, the CDR3 is TGTGCCAGCTCGACAGGGATCGAGCAGTACTTC. V gene TRBV27 combines with J gene TRBJ2-7; 7 bases align to TRBD1. J was trimmed by 6 bases and V by 8 bases; bases with no gene match: 4. Germline V gene lookup returns CDR1 MNHEY and CDR2 SMNVEV (reference sequence). There are 11 residues in the CDR3.

The rearrangement uses TRBV4-1 and TRBJ2-1; 8 nucleotides agree with TRBD2. Unmatched junction bases numbered 16, after V lost 4 bases and J lost 8 bases. CDR1 MGHRA and CDR2 YSYEKL come from the germline V gene. The CDR3 is 17 amino acids. The CDR3 spells CASSPTISREVDYEQFF. The CDR3 nucleotides read TGCGCCAGCAGCCCTACCATCTCGCGGGAGGTTGATTATGAGCAGTTCTTC.

The chain joins TRBV15 to TRBJ2-3, with D unclear. Germline values: CDR1 LNHNV, CDR2 YYDKDF (reference sequence). The CDR3 covers 14 residues. V dropped 4 bases and J dropped 0 bases, with 8 bases sitting between them. The DNA of the CDR3 is TGTGCCACCAGCACCCGGCGAAGCACAGATACGCAGTATTTT. The encoded protein is CATSTRRSTDTQYF.

CDR3 in DNA: TGTGCCACCAGCAGACGCAGAGGGCTCCAAGAGACCCAGTACTTC. Protein product: CATSRRRGLQETQYF. This chain links TRBV15 with TRBJ2-5; TRBD2 might be the D (5 bases). The CDR3 extends over 15 amino acids. The V and J ends lost 2 bases and 1 base respectively, with 11 bases between them. Germline CDR1 reads LNHNV; CDR2 reads YYDKDF (reference sequence).

The chain joins TRBV18 to TRBJ2-7, with D perhaps TRBD2 (6 bases). Germline-derived CDR1 and CDR2 are KGHSH and LQKENI. There are 13 residues in the CDR3. The ends were cut back, 6 bases at V and 6 bases at J, with 15 bases in the middle. The CDR3 region has the DNA TGTGCCAGCTCGCGGGGCCAAGAAGGCGAGCAGTACTTC. Protein: CASSRGQEGEQYF. The variable domain in full, with the rest retrieved from reference TRBV18 and TRBJ2-7, is NAGVMQNPRHLVRRRGQEARLRCSPMKGHSHVYWYRQLPEEGLKFMVYLQKENIIDESGMPKERFSAEFPKEGPSILRIQQVVRGDSAAYFCASSRGQEGEQYFGPGTRLTVT.

J is TRBJ2-2 and V is TRBV27, with 9 bases that match TRBD2. The CDR3 runs to 15 residues. Germline V gene data show CDR1 as MNHEY and CDR2 as SMNVEV (reference sequence). Trimming at V came to 5 bases and at J to 0 bases, leaving 1 base not matched to a gene. CDR3: CASSEREANTGELFF. Here the CDR3 DNA reads TGTGCCAGCAGTGAGCGGGAGGCGAACACCGGGGAGCTGTTTTTT.

The V and J genes are TRBV7-9 and TRBJ1-1; 7 positions match TRBD1. The J segment lost 5 bases and the V segment lost 5 bases, leaving 5 bases of the junction unmatched. The CDR3 consists of 13 residues. Germline V gene data show CDR1 as SEHNR and CDR2 as FQNEAQ (reference sequence). For the CDR3, the DNA is TGTGCCAGCAGCCAATACAGGGGAACTGAAGCTTTCTTT. Translated, it gives CASSQYRGTEAFF.

The chain has TRBV7-8 and TRBJ2-3; 7 positions agree with TRBD2. The CDR3 has 17 amino acids. Germline V gene lookup returns CDR1 SGHVS and CDR2 FQNEAQ. The V segment lost 8 bases and the J segment 0 bases; nucleotides outside the gene matches: 14. This chain's CDR3 is CASRSRSAGASTDTQYF. The CDR3 nucleotides read TGTGCCAGCCGCTCCCGTAGCGCGGGAGCTAGCACAGATACGCAGTATTTT.

The chain recombines TRBV7-8 with TRBJ2-1; 11 bases fit TRBD1. The germline CDR1 and CDR2 sequences are SGHVS and FQNEAQ. CDR3 size: 15 residues. The V segment lost 2 bases and the J segment 7 bases; nucleotides outside the gene matches: 4. CDR3 loop: CASSLSDRGRNEQFF. Here the CDR3 DNA reads TGTGCCAGCAGCTTATCGGACAGGGGGCGAAATGAGCAGTTCTTC.

The table lists this clone with a count of one. The gene calls are TRBV27 and TRBJ2-5; the match to TRBD2 covers 12 bases. The assigned J gene may be wrong: the sequence end matches TRBJ2-7 better. Per the germline V gene, CDR1 is MNHEY and CDR2 is SMNVEV (reference sequence). The CDR3 consists of 15 residues. The CDR3 is CASSSPLAGGYEQYF. In nucleotides, the CDR3 is TGTGCCAGCAGTTCACCACTAGCGGGAGGTTACGAGCAGTACTTC.

CDR3 in amino acids: CASGIASVNEQFF. CDR3 coding DNA: TGCGCCAGCGGAATAGCCTCGGTCAATGAGCAGTTCTTC. V is TRBV5-1 and J is TRBJ2-1; D is uncertain. The germline V gene encodes CDR1 SGHRS and CDR2 YFSETQ. With 7 bases removed from V and 6 bases from J, the gap between germline ends came to 14 bases. The length of the CDR3 is 13 residues.

This chain joins TRBV27 and TRBJ1-4; D is possibly TRBD1 (6 bases). V gave up 3 bases and J gave up 0 bases, with 14 bases separating them. The CDR3 covers 17 residues. The germline V gene has CDR1 MNHEY and CDR2 SMNVEV (reference sequence). The CDR3 loop is CASSLDARGATNEKLFF. The CDR3 coding sequence is TGTGCCAGCAGTTTGGACGCCAGGGGAGCAACTAATGAAAAACTGTTTTTT.

The chain couples TRBV5-1 to TRBJ2-5, with TRBD2 as a possible D gene (5 bases). This CDR3 spans 14 amino acids. Per germline, CDR1 SGHRS and CDR2 YFSETQ. V lost 0 bases to trimming and J lost 1 base, with 7 bases between them. The CDR3 region is CASSLVGAQETQYF. The CDR3 DNA reads as TGCGCCAGCAGCTTGGTGGGAGCCCAAGAGACCCAGTACTTC. Together with reference TRBV5-1 and TRBJ2-5, the CDR3 gives the full variable domain: KAGVTQTPRYLIKTRGQQVTLSCSPISGHRSVSWYQQTPGQGLQFLFEYFSETQRNKGNFPGRFSGRQFSNSRSEMNVSTLELGDSALYLCASSLVGAQETQYFGPGTRLLVL.